This TCR beta chain was sequenced in a study of control samples from healthy donors and cancer patients. Method: immunoSEQ multiplex PCR; TCRdb's copy keeps in-frame clones and lacks some. This sample has 150,000 to 200,000 clones, with nearly 96% found just once. The table lists this clone with a count of one. Looked up from germline, CDR1 is MNHNS and CDR2 is SASEGT. The CDR3 has 15 residues. Trimming took 2 bases from V and 4 from J; bases not matched to a gene: 4. The chain recombines TRBV6-1 with TRBJ1-2, with 10 bases that match TRBD1. This sequence originates from a young woman in good health. Source material: blood. Here the CDR3 reads CASSERTGGPYGYTF. DNA for the CDR3: TGTGCCAGCAGTGAAAGGACAGGGGGGCCCTATGGCTACACCTTC.